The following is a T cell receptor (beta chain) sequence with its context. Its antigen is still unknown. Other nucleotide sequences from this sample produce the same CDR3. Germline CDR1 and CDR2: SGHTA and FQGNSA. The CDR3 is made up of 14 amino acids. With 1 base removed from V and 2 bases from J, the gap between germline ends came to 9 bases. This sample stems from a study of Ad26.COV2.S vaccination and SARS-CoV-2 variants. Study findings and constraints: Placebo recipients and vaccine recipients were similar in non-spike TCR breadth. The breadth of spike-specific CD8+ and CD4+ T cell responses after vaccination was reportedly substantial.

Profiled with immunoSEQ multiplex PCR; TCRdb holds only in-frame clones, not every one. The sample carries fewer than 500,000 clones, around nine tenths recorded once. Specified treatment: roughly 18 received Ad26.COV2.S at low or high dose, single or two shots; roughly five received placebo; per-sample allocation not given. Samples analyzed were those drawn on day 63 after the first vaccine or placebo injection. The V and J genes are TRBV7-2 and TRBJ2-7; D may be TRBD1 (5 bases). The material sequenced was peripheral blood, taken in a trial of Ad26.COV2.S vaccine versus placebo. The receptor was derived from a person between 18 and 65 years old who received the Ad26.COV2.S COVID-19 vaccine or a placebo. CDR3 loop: CASSLGGRPYEQYF. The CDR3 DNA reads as TGTGCCAGCAGCTTAGGGGGCAGACCCTACGAGCAGTACTTC.